One sample yielded the 18 T cell receptor beta chains listed below, sequenced in a study of blood T cell repertoires in COVID-19. The table came from immunoSEQ multiplex PCR; TCRdb's copy has only in-frame clones and leaves some out. The profile shows tens of thousands of clones, 70% to 90% of them singletons. The sample comprised peripheral blood. The receptors shown here come from a woman aged 80 or over with acute or convalescent COVID-19.

V usage is TRBV5-6 and J usage is TRBJ2-1; D is unclear. This CDR3 is built from 12 residues. Germline V gene lookup returns CDR1 SGHDT and CDR2 YYEEEE. Trimming removed 1 base at V and 10 bases at J, with 9 bases between. This CDR3 is CASSLLGDEQFF. CDR3 coding DNA: TGTGCCAGCAGCTTGTTAGGAGACGAGCAGTTCTTC.

V and J are TRBV29-1 and TRBJ2-7; 13 positions match TRBD2. Germline V gives CDR1 SQVTM, CDR2 ANQGSEA. The CDR3 is 13 amino acids. With 4 bases clipped from V and 6 bases from J, the junction kept 3 bases outside the gene matches. The CDR3 spells CSVAGTSGIEQYF. For the CDR3, the DNA is TGCAGCGTTGCCGGGACTAGCGGGATCGAGCAGTACTTC.

The chain recombines TRBV28 with TRBJ1-4; 8 nucleotides align to TRBD1. In germline, CDR1 is MDHEN, CDR2 SYDVKM. With 5 bases clipped from V and 6 bases from J, the junction kept 8 bases outside the gene matches. This CDR3 region has 15 residues. The CDR3 here is CASSPRTGRDEKLFF. The CDR3, as DNA: TGTGCCAGCAGTCCCCGGACAGGGAGGGATGAAAAACTGTTTTTT.

The rearrangement uses TRBV7-2 and TRBJ2-5; D gene ambiguous. The V end lost 3 bases, the J end lost 3 bases, and 8 bases lay between the germline ends. The CDR3 length is 13 residues. Germline values: CDR1 SGHTA, CDR2 FQGNSA. CDR3 amino acids: CASSLFRKETQYF. CDR3 nucleotide sequence: TGTGCCAGCAGCTTGTTTAGAAAAGAGACCCAGTACTTC.

This clone came up a few times. This chain links TRBV9 with TRBJ2-1; a possible D gene is TRBD2 (6 bases). V shed 3 bases and J shed 7 bases, with 14 bases lying between them. Germline V gene lookup returns CDR1 SGDLS and CDR2 YYNGEE. CDR3 length equals 14 residues. CDR3 region: CASSETAAGNEQFF. DNA for the CDR3: TGTGCCAGCAGCGAGACTGCCGCGGGGAATGAGCAGTTCTTC.

This sequence joins TRBV15 and TRBJ2-7; D may be TRBD1 (5 bases). The ends were cut back, 4 bases at V and 0 bases at J, with 7 bases in the middle. The CDR3 runs to 13 residues. The V gene's germline CDR1 is LNHNV and CDR2 YYDKDF (reference sequence). CDR3 residues: CATSKTVSYEQYF. The CDR3 region has the DNA TGTGCCACCAGCAAGACAGTCTCCTACGAGCAGTACTTC. The variable domain in full, with the rest retrieved from reference TRBV15 and TRBJ2-7, is DAMVIQNPRYQVTQFGKPVTLSCSQTLNHNVMYWYQQKSSQAPKLLFHYYDKDFNNEADTPDNFQSRRPNTSFCFLDIRSPGLGDTAMYLCATSKTVSYEQYFGPGTRLTVT.

As to this clone: Other nucleotide sequences from this sample produce the same CDR3. The chain joins TRBV29-1 to TRBJ2-5, with a weak D call TRBD1 (5 bases). Germline CDR1 and CDR2: SQVTM and ANQGSEA. V was cut by 3 bases and J by 4 bases, with 9 bases left in between. This CDR3 spans 12 amino acids. The CDR3 nucleotides are TGCAGCGTTGAGGGCACAGGAGAGACCCAGTACTTC. Its protein is CSVEGTGETQYF.

The genes are TRBV19 and TRBJ1-2; D gene uncertain. With 6 bases removed from V and 7 bases from J, the gap between germline ends came to 12 bases. There are 12 residues in the CDR3. The germline gives CDR1 LNHDA, CDR2 SQIVND (reference sequence). CDR3 DNA sequence: TGTGCCAGTAGCCGTCCCCCGTCTGGCTACACCTTC. It codes for CASSRPPSGYTF.

The chain carries TRBV3-1 (or the pseudogene TRBV3-2) and TRBJ1-1, with D possibly TRBD1 on 6 matching bases. V was trimmed by 0 bases and J by 10 bases, leaving 9 bases between them. This CDR3 is built from 12 residues. Germline V CDR1 and CDR2: LGHDT, YNNKEL (reference sequence). The CDR3: CASSQDRGGAFF. The CDR3 region has the DNA TGTGCCAGCAGCCAAGATAGGGGGGGAGCTTTCTTT.

The chain is built from TRBV9 and TRBJ2-3, with D perhaps matching TRBD1 (6 bases). There are 15 residues in the CDR3. Germline assignment: CDR1 SGDLS and CDR2 YYNGEE. V lost 4 bases, J lost 5 bases, and 17 bases lay in between. CDR3 nucleotide sequence: TGTGCCAGCAGCTTCCGTGGGGGCCCGGGAGATACGCAGTATTTT. Residues: CASSFRGGPGDTQYF.

The J gene is TRBJ1-4, the V gene TRBV6-6; D call uncertain. With 2 bases removed from V and 5 bases from J, the gap between germline ends came to 9 bases. The CDR3 has 14 amino acids. In germline, CDR1 is MNHNY, CDR2 SVGAGI (reference sequence). The CDR3 here is CASSYGHRNEKLFF. CDR3 nucleotides: TGTGCCAGCAGTTACGGCCACAGAAATGAAAAACTGTTTTTT.

This clone turned up a few times. V is TRBV3-1 (or the pseudogene TRBV3-2) and J is TRBJ2-3; 9 bases map to TRBD2. The J segment lost 4 bases and the V segment lost 0 bases, leaving 20 bases of the junction unmatched. The length of the CDR3 is 21 residues. Germline CDR1 is LGHDT and CDR2 is YNNKEL (reference sequence). CDR3 amino acids: CASSQDNWRGGRFLRADTQYF. As DNA, the CDR3 is TGTGCCAGCAGCCAAGATAACTGGCGGGGGGGCCGATTTTTGCGGGCAGATACGCAGTATTTT.

The CDR3 is CASSHPPGLAGMAYNEQFF. The DNA of the CDR3 is TGCGCCAGCAGCCACCCCCCGGGACTAGCCGGAATGGCCTACAATGAGCAGTTCTTC. The gene calls are TRBV4-1 and TRBJ2-1, with 9 bases fitting TRBD2. The J segment lost 2 bases and the V segment lost 3 bases, leaving 14 bases of the junction unmatched. Per the germline V gene, CDR1 is MGHRA and CDR2 is YSYEKL. The CDR3 is 19 residues long.

This clone was found once. This chain joins TRBV12-3 or TRBV12-4 and TRBJ2-4, with a weak D call TRBD1 (7 bases). Trimming shortened V by 5 bases and J by 8 bases, and 10 bases separated the two germline ends. The CDR3 spans 12 residues. The CDR3 here is CASSPRGDIQYF. The CDR3 DNA reads TGTGCCAGCAGTCCCAGGGGGGACATTCAGTACTTC.

The J gene is TRBJ1-1, the V gene TRBV11-2; 11 nucleotides match TRBD1. This CDR3 has 14 residues. The V segment lost 5 bases and the J segment 4 bases; nucleotides outside the gene matches: 3. Germline V gene lookup returns CDR1 SGHAT and CDR2 FQNNGV. The chain's CDR3 is CASSRDRGFTEAFF. Written as DNA, the CDR3 is TGTGCCAGCAGCCGGGACAGGGGGTTCACTGAAGCTTTCTTT. The full variable domain, completed using reference TRBV11-2 and TRBJ1-1, is EAGVAQSPRYKIIEKRQSVAFWCNPISGHATLYWYQQILGQGPKLLIQFQNNGVVDDSQLPKDRFSAERLKGVDSTLKIQPAKLEDSAVYLCASSRDRGFTEAFFGQGTRLTVV.

The chain employs TRBV7-8 and TRBJ1-1; D gene uncertain. V lost 8 bases to trimming and J lost 4 bases, with 20 bases between them. This CDR3 region has 15 residues. Per the germline V gene, CDR1 is SGHVS and CDR2 is FQNEAQ. In nucleotides, the CDR3 is TGTGCCAGCCTGCTGGACGGAGGTTTTTTCACTGAAGCTTTCTTT. It yields the protein CASLLDGGFFTEAFF.

V and J are TRBV2 and TRBJ1-2; TRBD1 aligns across 8 bases. Looked up from germline, CDR1 is SNHLY and CDR2 is FYNNEI. V gave up 6 bases and J gave up 6 bases; unmatched junction bases: 6. The CDR3 totals 13 residues. The DNA for the CDR3 is TGTGCCAGCAGGGAGGGACAGGTGGATGGCTACACCTTC. Amino acid sequence: CASREGQVDGYTF.

This clone was counted a single time. This chain links TRBV9 with TRBJ2-2, with D hard to call. V lost 3 bases and J 5 bases, leaving 14 bases between the germline ends. Per the germline V gene, CDR1 is SGDLS and CDR2 is YYNGEE. The CDR3 covers 15 residues. CDR3 in amino acids: CASSAVLGETGELFF. The CDR3 DNA follows: TGTGCCAGCAGCGCCGTCCTAGGAGAGACCGGGGAGCTGTTTTTT.